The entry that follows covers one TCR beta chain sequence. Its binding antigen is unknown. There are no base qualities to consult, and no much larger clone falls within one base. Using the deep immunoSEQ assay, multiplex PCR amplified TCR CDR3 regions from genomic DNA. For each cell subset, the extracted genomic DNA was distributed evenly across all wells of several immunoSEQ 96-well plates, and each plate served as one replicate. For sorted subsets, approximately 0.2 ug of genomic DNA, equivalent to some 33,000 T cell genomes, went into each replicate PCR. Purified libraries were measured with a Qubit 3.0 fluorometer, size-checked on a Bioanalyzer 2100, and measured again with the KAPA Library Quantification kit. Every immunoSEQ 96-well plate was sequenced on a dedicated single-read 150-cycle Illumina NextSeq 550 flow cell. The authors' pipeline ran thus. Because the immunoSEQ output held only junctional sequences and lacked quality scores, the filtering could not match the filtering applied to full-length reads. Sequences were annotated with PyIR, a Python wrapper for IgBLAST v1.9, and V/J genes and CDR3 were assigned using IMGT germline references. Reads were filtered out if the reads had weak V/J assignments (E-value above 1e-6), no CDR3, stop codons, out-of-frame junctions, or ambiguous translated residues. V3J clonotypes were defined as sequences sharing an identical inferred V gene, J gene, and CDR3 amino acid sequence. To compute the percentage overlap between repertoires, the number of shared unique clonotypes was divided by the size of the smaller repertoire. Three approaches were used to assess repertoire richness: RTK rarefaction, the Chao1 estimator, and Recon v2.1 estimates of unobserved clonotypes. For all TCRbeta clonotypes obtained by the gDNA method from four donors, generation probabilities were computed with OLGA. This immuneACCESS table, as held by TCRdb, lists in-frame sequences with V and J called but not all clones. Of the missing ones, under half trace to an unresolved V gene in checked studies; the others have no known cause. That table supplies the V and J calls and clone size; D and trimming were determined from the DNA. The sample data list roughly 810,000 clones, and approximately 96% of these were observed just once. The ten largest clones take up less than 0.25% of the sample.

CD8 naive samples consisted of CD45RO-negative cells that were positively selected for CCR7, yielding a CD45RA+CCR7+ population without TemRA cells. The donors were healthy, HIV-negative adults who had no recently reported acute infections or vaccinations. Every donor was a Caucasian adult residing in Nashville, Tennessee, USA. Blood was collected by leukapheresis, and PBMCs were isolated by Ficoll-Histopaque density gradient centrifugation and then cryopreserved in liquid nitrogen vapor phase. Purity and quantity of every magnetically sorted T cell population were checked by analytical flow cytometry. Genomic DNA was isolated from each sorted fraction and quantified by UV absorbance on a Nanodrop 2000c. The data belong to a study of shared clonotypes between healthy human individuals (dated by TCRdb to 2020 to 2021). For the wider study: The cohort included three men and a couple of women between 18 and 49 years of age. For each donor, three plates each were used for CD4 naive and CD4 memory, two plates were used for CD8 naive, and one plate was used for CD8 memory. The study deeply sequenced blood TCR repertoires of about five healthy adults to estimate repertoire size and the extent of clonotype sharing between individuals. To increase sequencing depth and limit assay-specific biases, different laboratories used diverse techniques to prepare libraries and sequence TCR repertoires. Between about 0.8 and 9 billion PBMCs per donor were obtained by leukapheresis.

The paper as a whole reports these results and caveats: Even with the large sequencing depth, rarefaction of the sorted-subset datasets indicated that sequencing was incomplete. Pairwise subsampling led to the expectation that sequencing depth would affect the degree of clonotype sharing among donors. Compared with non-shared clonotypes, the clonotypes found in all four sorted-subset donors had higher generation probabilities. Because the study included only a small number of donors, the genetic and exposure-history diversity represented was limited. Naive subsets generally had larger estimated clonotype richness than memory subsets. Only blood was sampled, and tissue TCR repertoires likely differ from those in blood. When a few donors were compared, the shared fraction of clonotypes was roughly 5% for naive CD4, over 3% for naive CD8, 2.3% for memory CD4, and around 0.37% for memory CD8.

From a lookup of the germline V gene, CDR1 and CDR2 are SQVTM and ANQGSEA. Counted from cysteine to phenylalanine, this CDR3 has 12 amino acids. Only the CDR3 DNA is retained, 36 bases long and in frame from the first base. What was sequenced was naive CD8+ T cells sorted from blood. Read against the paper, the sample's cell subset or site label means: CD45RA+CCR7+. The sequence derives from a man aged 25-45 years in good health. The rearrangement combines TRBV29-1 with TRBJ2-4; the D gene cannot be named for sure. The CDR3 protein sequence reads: CSASAPKNIQYF. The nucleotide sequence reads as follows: TGCAGTGCATCGGCACCCAAAAACATTCAGTACTTC.